The 21 T cell receptor beta chains in this list originate from one sample, sequenced in a study of blood T cell repertoires in COVID-19. The table came from immunoSEQ multiplex PCR; TCRdb's copy has only in-frame clones and leaves some out. Of approximately 100,000 clones listed, just under 85% were seen once; the top ten hold 10%. The sample was peripheral blood. Receptor source: a man aged 65 to 85 with acute or convalescent COVID-19.

This chain uses TRBV28 with TRBJ1-1; no firm D call. Germline V gives CDR1 MDHEN, CDR2 SYDVKM. The CDR3 covers 14 residues. V shed 7 bases and J shed 0 bases, with 12 bases lying between them. CDR3 protein: CASKIRLMNTEAFF. DNA of the CDR3: TGTGCCAGCAAAATCAGACTTATGAACACTGAAGCTTTCTTT.

CDR3 nucleotides: TGCGCCAGCAGTGAGTCTAAGAGCGGGGGGGAAAATGAGCAGTTCTTC. Translating gives CASSESKSGGENEQFF. This sequence joins TRBV10-1 and TRBJ2-1, with 10 bases fitting TRBD2. Germline V CDR1 and CDR2: WNHNN, SYGVQD (reference sequence). This CDR3 has 16 residues. V was clipped by 0 bases and J by 7 bases; unmatched bases: 6.

The chain combines TRBV2 with TRBJ1-5; D gene ambiguous. V dropped 2 bases and J dropped 5 bases, with 7 bases sitting between them. Germline V gene lookup returns CDR1 SNHLY and CDR2 FYNNEI. The CDR3 totals 13 residues. CDR3 region: CASSENGYQPQHF. In DNA, the CDR3 is TGTGCCAGCAGTGAAAACGGGTATCAGCCCCAGCATTTT. The full variable domain, its missing parts supplied by reference TRBV2 and TRBJ1-5, is EPEVTQTPSHQVTQMGQEVILRCVPISNHLYFYWYRQILGQKVEFLVSFYNNEISEKSEIFDDQFSVERPDGSNFTLKIRSTKLEDSAMYFCASSENGYQPQHFGDGTRLSIL.

J is TRBJ1-3 and V is TRBV7-2, with no clear D. The CDR3 runs to 15 residues. Germline-derived CDR1 and CDR2 are SGHTA and FQGNSA. V was shortened by 5 bases and J by 3 bases, with 14 bases between the two germline ends. The CDR3 DNA is TGTGCCAGCAGCGAGACACTCTTCCTTGGAAACACCATATATTTT. Its translation: CASSETLFLGNTIYF.

V and J are TRBV3-1 (or the pseudogene TRBV3-2) and TRBJ2-2; weak D call: TRBD1 (6 bases). Trimming removed 4 bases at V and 0 bases at J, with 6 bases between. The CDR3 is 14 amino acids. CDR1 is LGHDT, CDR2 YNNKEL, per germline (reference sequence). The CDR3 region is CASSRTANTGELFF. The CDR3 bases are TGTGCCAGCAGCCGGACAGCGAACACCGGGGAGCTGTTTTTT.

V usage is TRBV2 and J usage is TRBJ2-4; D possibly corresponds to TRBD2 (7 bases). Germline V gene data show CDR1 as SNHLY and CDR2 as FYNNEI. The CDR3 runs 14 residues. V lost 6 bases to trimming and J lost 8 bases, with 17 bases between them. The CDR3 DNA sequence: TGTGCCAGCAGGAGAAACAGGGAGGGGGACATTCAGTACTTC. It specifies CASRRNREGDIQYF.

The rearrangement links TRBV6-6 to TRBJ2-1; 12 bases are a match to TRBD2. Per germline, CDR1 MNHNY and CDR2 SVGAGI (reference sequence). J gave up 6 bases and V 10 bases, and 4 bases lay outside the gene matches. CDR3 length: 13 amino acids. The CDR3 reads CATTSGSLNEQFF. In nucleotides, the CDR3 is TGTGCCACGACTAGCGGGAGCCTCAATGAGCAGTTCTTC.

A few counts support this clone. The chain combines TRBV18 with TRBJ1-1; unclear D gene. CDR1 and CDR2 from the germline V gene are KGHSH and LQKENI. The V end was cut by 0 bases, the J end by 10 bases, with 12 bases between. CDR3 length: 13 amino acids. CDR3 amino acids: CASSPPGSSRAFF. The DNA of the CDR3 is TGTGCCAGCTCACCACCGGGGAGCAGTCGAGCTTTCTTT.

This chain joins TRBV11-2 and TRBJ2-1, with TRBD2 as a possible D gene (7 bases). Germline values: CDR1 SGHAT, CDR2 FQNNGV. The V gene lost 7 bases and the J gene lost 5 bases, with 24 bases spanning the gap. The CDR3 consists of 17 residues. CDR3 nucleotides: TGTGCCAGCAAAACACCCCTTTCGGGGGGCATCGACAATGAGCAGTTCTTC. Protein sequence: CASKTPLSGGIDNEQFF.

This sequence joins TRBV7-3 and TRBJ2-1; TRBD2 matches at 8 bases. Trimming cost V 2 bases and J 3 bases; bases outside gene matches: 3. Per the germline V gene, CDR1 is SGHTA and CDR2 is FQGTGA. The CDR3 has 15 residues. CDR3 amino acids: CASSLAGGDYNEQFF. As DNA, the CDR3 is TGTGCCAGCAGCTTAGCGGGGGGTGACTACAATGAGCAGTTCTTC.

The chain recombines TRBV6-5 with TRBJ1-4; TRBD1 might be the D (6 bases). The V end lost 2 bases, the J end lost 7 bases, and 17 bases lay between the germline ends. The CDR3 contains 16 residues. From germline, CDR1 is MNHEY and CDR2 SVGAGI. The CDR3 DNA reads TGTGCCAGCAGTTACAGCGGGGGCGGGTATATTGAAAAACTGTTTTTT. Translating it yields CASSYSGGGYIEKLFF.

This chain connects TRBV7-3 to TRBJ1-1; tentatively, D is TRBD1 (5 bases). The CDR3 contains 14 residues. Trimming cost V 3 bases and J 7 bases, with 15 bases left between them. The germline gives CDR1 SGHTA, CDR2 FQGTGA. The DNA of the CDR3 is TGTGCCAGCAGCTTGGATGGCAGGGCTCGTGAAGCTTTCTTT. Protein product: CASSLDGRAREAFF.

The V call is TRBV6-5, the J call TRBJ2-7, with D perhaps matching TRBD2 (6 bases). V was shortened by 2 bases and J by 6 bases, with 14 bases between the two germline ends. The CDR3 length is 14 residues. Germline assignment: CDR1 MNHEY and CDR2 SVGAGI. CDR3 amino acids: CASSYDLGGREQYF. Written as DNA, the CDR3 is TGTGCCAGCAGTTACGATTTGGGGGGTCGCGAGCAGTACTTC.

This clone has only a few counts. This chain joins TRBV6-2 or TRBV6-3 and TRBJ1-2; weak D call: TRBD1 (5 bases). The CDR3 covers 14 residues. V lost 4 bases, J lost 6 bases, and 15 bases lay in between. The germline CDR1 and CDR2 sequences are MNHEY and SVGEGT. The CDR3 loop reads CASSWQGMSHGYTF. The CDR3 DNA reads as TGTGCCAGCAGTTGGCAGGGAATGTCGCATGGCTACACCTTC.

This rearrangement joins TRBV28 to TRBJ1-1, with D unresolved. Germline V gene sequence: CDR1 MDHEN, CDR2 SYDVKM. Trimming removed 5 bases at V and 1 base at J, with 11 bases between. There are 14 residues in the CDR3. CDR3 nucleotide sequence: TGTGCCAGCAGTGGTCACGCCAGGAACACTGAAGCTTTCTTT. This encodes CASSGHARNTEAFF.

The V gene is TRBV18, the J gene TRBJ1-2; D possibly corresponds to TRBD1 (5 bases). CDR3 length: 15 amino acids. Germline V lookup: CDR1 KGHSH, CDR2 LQKENI. Trimming removed 0 bases at V and 3 bases at J, with 11 bases between. The CDR3 DNA reads as TGTGCCAGCTCACCACCGGCGGGGCGCGACTATGGCTACACCTTC. This gives the protein CASSPPAGRDYGYTF.

This chain joins TRBV24-1 and TRBJ1-2, with D uncertain. In germline, CDR1 is KGHDR, CDR2 SFDVKD. Between the trimmed V and J ends, which lost 5 bases and 3 bases, there was a span of 9 bases. The CDR3 runs 13 residues. CDR3 sequence reads: CATSAGYDYGYTF. CDR3 bases: TGTGCCACCAGTGCAGGTTACGACTATGGCTACACCTTC.

The chain has TRBV28 and TRBJ1-2, with unresolved D. The CDR3 loop spans 15 amino acids. CDR1 is MDHEN and CDR2 is SYDVKM in the germline V gene. Trimming took 2 bases from V and 0 from J, leaving 10 bases between them. In DNA form, the CDR3 reads TGTGCCAGCAGTTTAATCGTCGTAGCTAACTATGGCTACACCTTC. Protein sequence: CASSLIVVANYGYTF.

The chain links TRBV30 to TRBJ2-2; perhaps TRBD2 as D (5 bases). The CDR3 covers 14 residues. V lost 5 bases to trimming and J lost 2 bases, with 12 bases between them. The germline gives CDR1 GTSNPN, CDR2 SVGIG (reference sequence). The CDR3 DNA follows: TGTGCCTGGGTGGCGGGCCCTAACACCGGGGAGCTGTTTTTT. Translating gives CAWVAGPNTGELFF.

The V call is TRBV28, the J call TRBJ1-1, with no clear D. V was cut by 2 bases and J by 11 bases, with 15 bases left in between. Per germline, CDR1 MDHEN and CDR2 SYDVKM. The CDR3 spans 13 residues. Here the CDR3 reads CASSLKVPPGAFF. CDR3 nucleotides: TGTGCCAGCAGTTTAAAAGTACCCCCTGGCGCTTTCTTT.

In DNA form, the CDR3 reads TGTGCCAGCAGTCCCGGGACAGGCAGCGAGCAGTACTTC. Encoded protein: CASSPGTGSEQYF. V and J are TRBV12-3 or TRBV12-4 and TRBJ2-7; 8 positions agree with TRBD1. This CDR3 is 13 amino acids long. V shed 5 bases, J shed 6 bases, and the junction held 6 bases outside the gene matches.